This TCR beta chain was recovered during a study of blood T cell repertoires in COVID-19. The overall study: Acute-phase and convalescent COVID-19 samples originated in the United States, Italy and Spain.

V gave up 10 bases and J gave up 11 bases; unmatched junction bases: 11. CDR1 is SGHDN, CDR2 FVKESK, per germline. CDR3 length equals 15 residues. Clones were read by immunoSEQ multiplex PCR, and TCRdb kept only the in-frame ones, dropping some. The sample lists around 430,000 clones, approximately 87% occurring once. Donors in Cohort 3 counted as recovered after two negative PCRs, clearance, or symptom resolution. V gene TRBV14 combines with J gene TRBJ2-1; 16 bases are shared with TRBD2. The receptor was derived from a woman aged 45-59 years who had recovered from COVID-19. The sample consisted of PBMCs or T cells enriched from blood (not recorded which). The CDR3 DNA is TGTGCCACAGCTCCGGGACTAGCGGGGGGGCAGCAGCAGTTCTTC. Amino acid sequence: CATAPGLAGGQQQFF.